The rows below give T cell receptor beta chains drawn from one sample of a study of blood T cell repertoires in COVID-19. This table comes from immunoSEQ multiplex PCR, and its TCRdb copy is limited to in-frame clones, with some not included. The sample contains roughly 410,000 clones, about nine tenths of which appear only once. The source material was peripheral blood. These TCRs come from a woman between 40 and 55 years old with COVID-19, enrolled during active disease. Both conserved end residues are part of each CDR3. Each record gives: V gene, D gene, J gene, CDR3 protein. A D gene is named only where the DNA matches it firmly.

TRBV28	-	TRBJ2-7	CASSLPTGVPFSEQYF
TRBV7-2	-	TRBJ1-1	CASSLAQGNTEAFF
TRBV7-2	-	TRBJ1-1	CASSPAGWDTEAFF
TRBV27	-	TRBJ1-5	CASSFGDQPQHF
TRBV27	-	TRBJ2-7	CASSRASGDEQYF
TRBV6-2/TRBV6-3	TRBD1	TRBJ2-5	CASSSLNRQGGETQYF
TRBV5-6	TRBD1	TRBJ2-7	CASSLVSGTGVREQYF
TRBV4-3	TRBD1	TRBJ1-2	CASSHATGNYGYTF
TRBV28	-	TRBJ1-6	CASTPRRRLSSYNSPLHF
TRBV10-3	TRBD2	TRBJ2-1	CAISESLGRGPGNEQFF
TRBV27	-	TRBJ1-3	CASSPYGGGNTIYF
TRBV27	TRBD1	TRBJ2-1	CASADRDRGSSYNEQFF
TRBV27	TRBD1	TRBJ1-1	CASSQQGARTEAFF
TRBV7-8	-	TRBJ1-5	CASSRPAGNQPQHF
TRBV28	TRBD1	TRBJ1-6	CASSPVSRGLSPLHF
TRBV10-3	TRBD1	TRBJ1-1	CAINRQGGTEAFF
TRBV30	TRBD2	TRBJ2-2	CAWSVRREGNTGELFF
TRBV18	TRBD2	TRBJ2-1	CASSDSAASGVYNEQFF
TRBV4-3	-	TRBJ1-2	CASSQEGGGYGYTF
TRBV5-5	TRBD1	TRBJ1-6	CASSRTGASYNSPLHF
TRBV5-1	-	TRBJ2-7	CASSLGGHASSYEQYF
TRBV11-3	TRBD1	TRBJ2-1	CASSSGTGNEQFF
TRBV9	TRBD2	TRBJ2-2	CASSPRGRENTGELFF
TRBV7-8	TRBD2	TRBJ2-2	CASSLGTSGTNTGELFF
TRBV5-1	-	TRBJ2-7	CASSLYGVSYEQYF
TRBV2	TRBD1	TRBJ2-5	CASRPGTGVETQYF
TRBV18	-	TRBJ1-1	CASSSGQKYEAFF
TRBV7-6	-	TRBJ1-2	CASSFTGPPEFYGYTF
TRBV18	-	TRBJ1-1	CASSQAMNTEAFF
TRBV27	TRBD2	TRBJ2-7	CASSTKREIRHF
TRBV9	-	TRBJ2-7	CASSRIPGGSYEQYF
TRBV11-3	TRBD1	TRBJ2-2	CASKFSGTGYTGELFF
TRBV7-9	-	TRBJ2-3	CASRGVAPSTDTQYF
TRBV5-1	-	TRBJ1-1	CASSPRQERRNTEAFF
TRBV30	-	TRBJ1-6	CAWSGVGLREYNSPLHF
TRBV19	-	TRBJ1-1	CASRRAAEAFF
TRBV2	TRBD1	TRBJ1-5	CASAQGARSQPQHF
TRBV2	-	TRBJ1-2	CASRESPATENYGYTF
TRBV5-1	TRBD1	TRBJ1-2	CASSLTQGANYGYTF
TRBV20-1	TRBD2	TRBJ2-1	CSASFLGGGAYNEQFF
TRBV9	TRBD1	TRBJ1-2	CASRKPGQGSYGYTF
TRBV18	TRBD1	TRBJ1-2	CASSPLQGNHGYTF
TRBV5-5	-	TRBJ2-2	CASSWRASETGELFF
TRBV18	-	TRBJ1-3	CASSPSGNGNTIYF
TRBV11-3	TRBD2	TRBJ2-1	CASSLDLAGGLNEQFF
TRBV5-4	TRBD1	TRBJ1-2	CASSLGDSNYGYTF
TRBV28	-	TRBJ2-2	CASSLLTGELFF
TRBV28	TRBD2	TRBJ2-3	CATAVGRADTQYF
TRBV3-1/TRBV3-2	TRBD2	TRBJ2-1	CASSLTLAGAGNEQFF
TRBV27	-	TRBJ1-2	CASFGGTSHYGYTF
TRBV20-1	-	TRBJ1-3	CSATAGNTIYF
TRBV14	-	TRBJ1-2	CASSQLGQSYGYTF
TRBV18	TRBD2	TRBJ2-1	CASSSRLAGNNEQFF
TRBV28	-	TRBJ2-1	CASRLGNEQFF
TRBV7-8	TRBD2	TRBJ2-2	CASSPFALTGGRVDTGELFF
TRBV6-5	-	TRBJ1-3	CASSSRNTIYF
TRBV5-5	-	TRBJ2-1	CASSPGVEPLKQFF
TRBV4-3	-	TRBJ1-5	CASSQGSWGVGQPQHF
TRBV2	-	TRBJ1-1	CASSDGAMGTEAFF
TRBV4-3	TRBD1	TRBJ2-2	CASSPGQANTGELFF